This T cell receptor (beta chain) originates from a study of response to subunit inactivated influenza vaccine. Study-wide findings and caveats: Few additional T cells are recruited per seasonal influenza vaccination, authors suggested.

With 5 bases removed from V and 3 bases from J, the gap between germline ends came to 7 bases. Germline CDR1 SGDLS, CDR2 YYNGEE. CDR3 length equals 12 residues. As concerns this clonotype: Its antigen is currently unknown.

TCRdb redid the calling of the RT-PCR reads with MiXCR, one entry per CDR3 protein. The sample holds 710,000 or so distinct CDR3 sequences, approximately 14% seen once. The chain is built from TRBV9 and TRBJ2-3, with D perhaps matching TRBD1 (5 bases). The receptor was isolated from a man aged 45 to 65 who received an inactivated influenza vaccine. Material: PBMCs from blood, obtained 12 days after vaccination. CDR3 sequence: CASRGQTDTQYF. CDR3 sequence (DNA): TGTGCCAGCAGAGGACAAACAGATACGCAGTATTTT.